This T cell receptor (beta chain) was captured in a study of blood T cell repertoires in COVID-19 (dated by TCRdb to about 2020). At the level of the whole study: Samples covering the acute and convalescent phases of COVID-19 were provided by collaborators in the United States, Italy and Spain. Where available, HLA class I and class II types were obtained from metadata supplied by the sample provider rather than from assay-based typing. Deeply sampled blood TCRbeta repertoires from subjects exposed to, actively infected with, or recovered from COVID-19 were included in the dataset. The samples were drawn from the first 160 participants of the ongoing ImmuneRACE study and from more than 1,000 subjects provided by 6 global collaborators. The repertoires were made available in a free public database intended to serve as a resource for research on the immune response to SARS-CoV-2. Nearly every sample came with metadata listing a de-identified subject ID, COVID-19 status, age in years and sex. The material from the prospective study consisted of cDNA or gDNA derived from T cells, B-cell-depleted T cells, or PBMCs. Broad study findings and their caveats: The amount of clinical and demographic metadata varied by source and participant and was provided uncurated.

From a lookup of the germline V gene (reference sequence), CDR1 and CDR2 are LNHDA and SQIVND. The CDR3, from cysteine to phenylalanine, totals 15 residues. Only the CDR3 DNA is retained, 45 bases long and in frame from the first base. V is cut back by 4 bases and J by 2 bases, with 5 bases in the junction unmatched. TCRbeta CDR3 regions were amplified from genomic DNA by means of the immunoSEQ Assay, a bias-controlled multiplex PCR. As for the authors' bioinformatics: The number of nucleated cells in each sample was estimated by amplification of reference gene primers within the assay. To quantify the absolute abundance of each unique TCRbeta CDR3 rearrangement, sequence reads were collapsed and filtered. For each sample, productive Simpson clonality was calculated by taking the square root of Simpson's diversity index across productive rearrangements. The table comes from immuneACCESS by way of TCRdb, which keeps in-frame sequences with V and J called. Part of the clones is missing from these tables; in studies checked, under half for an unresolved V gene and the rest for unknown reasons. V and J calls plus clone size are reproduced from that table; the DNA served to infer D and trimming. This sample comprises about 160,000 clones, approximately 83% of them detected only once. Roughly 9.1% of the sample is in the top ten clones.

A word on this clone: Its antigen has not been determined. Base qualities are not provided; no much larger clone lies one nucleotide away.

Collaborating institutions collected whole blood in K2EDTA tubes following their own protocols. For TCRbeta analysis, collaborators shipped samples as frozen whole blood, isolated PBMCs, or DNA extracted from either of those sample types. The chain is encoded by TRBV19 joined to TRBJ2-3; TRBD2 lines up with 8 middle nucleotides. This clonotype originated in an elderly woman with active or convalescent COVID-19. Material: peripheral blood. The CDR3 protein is CASSKVSGTTDTQYF. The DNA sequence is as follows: TGTGCCAGTAGTAAGGTTAGCGGGACCACAGATACGCAGTATTTT.